This TCR beta chain came from a study of blood T cell repertoires in COVID-19. As for the study in general: Sites in the United States, Italy and Spain provided acute and convalescent COVID-19 samples.

There are 14 residues in the CDR3. V lost 4 bases to trimming and J lost 8 bases; unmatched junction nucleotides: 10. Germline-derived CDR1 and CDR2 are SGHTS and YDEGEE. The table came from immunoSEQ multiplex PCR; TCRdb's copy has only in-frame clones and leaves some out. The table lists about 200,000 clones, roughly 80% of them singletons. The receptor was isolated from a woman aged 80 or over with acute or convalescent COVID-19. The J gene is TRBJ1-2, the V gene TRBV5-8; 8 bases fit TRBD1. The sample was peripheral blood. CDR3 in DNA: TGTGCCAGCAGCGCGGACAGGGCATCGCGGGGCTACACCTTC. The encoded protein is CASSADRASRGYTF. The variable domain in full, with the rest retrieved from reference TRBV5-8 and TRBJ1-2, is EAGVTQSPTHLIKTRGQQATLRCSPISGHTSVYWYQQALGLGLQFLLWYDEGEERNRGNFPPRFSGRQFPNYSSELNVNALELEDSALYLCASSADRASRGYTFGSGTRLTVV.